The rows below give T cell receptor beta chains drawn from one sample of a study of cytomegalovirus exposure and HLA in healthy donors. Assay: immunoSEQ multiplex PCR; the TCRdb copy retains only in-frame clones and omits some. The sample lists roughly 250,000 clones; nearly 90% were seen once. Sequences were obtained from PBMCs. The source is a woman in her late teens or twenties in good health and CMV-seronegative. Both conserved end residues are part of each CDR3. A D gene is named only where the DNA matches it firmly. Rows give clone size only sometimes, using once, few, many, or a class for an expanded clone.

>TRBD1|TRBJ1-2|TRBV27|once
TGTGCCAGCAGTGTAGGACAGGGTGGCGGGTATGGCTACACCTTC
CASSVGQGGGYGYTF
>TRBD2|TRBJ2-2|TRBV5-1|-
TGCGCCAGCAGCTTGCTGAGCGGGGGGGCCCCCGGGGAGCTGTTTTTT
CASSLLSGGAPGELFF
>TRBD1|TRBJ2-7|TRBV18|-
TGTGCCAGCTCACGTAACCAGGGGGCGACTCACTCCTACGAGCAGTACTTC
CASSRNQGATHSYEQYF
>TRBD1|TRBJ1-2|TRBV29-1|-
TGCAGCGTCGGGGCAGACAGGGGGCTCGTCTATGGCTACACCTTC
CSVGADRGLVYGYTF
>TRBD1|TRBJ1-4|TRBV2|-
TGTGCCAGCAGGGCCGGGACAGGGGTCGTGAATGAAAAACTGTTTTTT
CASRAGTGVVNEKLFF
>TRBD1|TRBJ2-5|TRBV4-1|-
TGCGCCAGCAGCCAAGATTTTCGCAGGGGGCCGGTGGAGACCCAGTACTTC
CASSQDFRRGPVETQYF
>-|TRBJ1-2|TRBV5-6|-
TGTGCCAGCAGCTTGGCCAGGGCCAACTATGGCTACACCTTC
CASSLARANYGYTF
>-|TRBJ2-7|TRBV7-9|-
TGTGCCAGCAGCCCCACTTCGTTATACGAGCAGTACTTC
CASSPTSLYEQYF
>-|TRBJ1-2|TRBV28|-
TGTGCCAGCAGCCCTTCGAACATTTACAAGAGCTACACCTTC
CASSPSNIYKSYTF
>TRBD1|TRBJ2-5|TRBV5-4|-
TGTGCCAGCAGCTTGGATCGGGACAGGTTGGAGACCCAGTACTTC
CASSLDRDRLETQYF
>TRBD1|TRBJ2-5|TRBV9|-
TGTGCCAGCAGCTCAGGACAGGGTAGTTGGTCAGAGACCCAGTACTTC
CASSSGQGSWSETQYF